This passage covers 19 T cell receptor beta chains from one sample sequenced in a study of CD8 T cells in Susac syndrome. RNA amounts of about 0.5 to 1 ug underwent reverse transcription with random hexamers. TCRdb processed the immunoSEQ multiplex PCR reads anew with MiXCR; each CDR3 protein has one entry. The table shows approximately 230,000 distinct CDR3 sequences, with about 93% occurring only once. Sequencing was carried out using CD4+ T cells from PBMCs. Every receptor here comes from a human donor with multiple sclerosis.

The CDR3 sequence: CATSALGDGYTF. CDR3 bases: TGTGCCACCAGTGCTCTGGGGGATGGCTACACCTTC. The chain links TRBV24-1 to TRBJ1-2, with D maybe TRBD1 (5 bases). CDR1 KGHDR and CDR2 SFDVKD come from the germline V gene. This CDR3 has 12 amino acids. V was clipped by 5 bases and J by 6 bases, with 9 bases between them.

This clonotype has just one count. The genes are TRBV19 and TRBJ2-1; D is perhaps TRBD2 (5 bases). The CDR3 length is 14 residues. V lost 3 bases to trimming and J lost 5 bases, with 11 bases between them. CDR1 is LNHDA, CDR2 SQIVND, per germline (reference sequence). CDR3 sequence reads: CASSIRGSDNEQFF. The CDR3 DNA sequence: TGTGCCAGTAGTATTCGAGGGAGCGACAATGAGCAGTTCTTC. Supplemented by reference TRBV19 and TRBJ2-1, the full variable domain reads DGGITQSPKYLFRKEGQNVTLSCEQNLNHDAMYWYRQDPGQGLRLIYYSQIVNDFQKGDIAEGYSVSREKKESFPLTVTSAQKNPTAFYLCASSIRGSDNEQFFGPGTRLTVL.

The CDR3 sequence is CASSWDINPNYEQYV. The DNA of the CDR3 is TGTGCCAGCAGCTGGGACATAAACCCAAACTACGAGCAGTACGTC. The chain links TRBV7-9 to TRBJ2-7; a possible D gene is TRBD1 (6 bases). The CDR3 is 15 residues long. Trimming shortened V by 4 bases and J by 3 bases, and 16 bases separated the two germline ends. Per germline, CDR1 SEHNR and CDR2 FQNEAQ (reference sequence).

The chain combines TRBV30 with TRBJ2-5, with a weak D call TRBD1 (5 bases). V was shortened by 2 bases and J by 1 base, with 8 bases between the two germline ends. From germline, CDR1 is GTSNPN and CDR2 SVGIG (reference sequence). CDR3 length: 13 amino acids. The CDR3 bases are TGTGCCTGGAGTCCAGGGCGCCAAGAGACCCAGTACTTC. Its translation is CAWSPGRQETQYF.

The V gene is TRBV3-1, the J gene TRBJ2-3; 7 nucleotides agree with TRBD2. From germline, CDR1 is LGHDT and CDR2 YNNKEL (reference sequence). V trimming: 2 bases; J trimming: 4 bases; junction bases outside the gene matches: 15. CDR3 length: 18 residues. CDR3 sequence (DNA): TGTGCCAGCAGCCAACGTAAGCCCGGCGGGGGTGGCTCAGATACGCAGTATTTT. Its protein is CASSQRKPGGGGSDTQYF.

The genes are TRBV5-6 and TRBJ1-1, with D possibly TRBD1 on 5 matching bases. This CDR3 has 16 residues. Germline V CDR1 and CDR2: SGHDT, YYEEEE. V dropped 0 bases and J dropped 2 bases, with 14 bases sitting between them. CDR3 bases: TGTGCCAGCAGCTTGGCCCGGGGCGGGTATAACACTGAAGCTTTCTTT. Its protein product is CASSLARGGYNTEAFF.

This chain's CDR3 is CASSLTVEGTGELFF. As DNA, the CDR3 is TGTGCCAGCAGTTTAACAGTCGAAGGAACCGGGGAGCTGTTTTTT. The chain has TRBV12-3 or TRBV12-4 and TRBJ2-2; no firm D call. Trimming took off 2 bases at V and 5 bases at J, with 12 bases between the two ends. The CDR3 consists of 15 residues.

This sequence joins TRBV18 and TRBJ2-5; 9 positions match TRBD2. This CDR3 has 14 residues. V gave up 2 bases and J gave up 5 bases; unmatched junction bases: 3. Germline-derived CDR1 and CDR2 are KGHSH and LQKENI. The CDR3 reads CASSPSGGTETQYF. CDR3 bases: TGTGCCAGCTCACCAAGCGGGGGGACCGAGACCCAGTACTTC. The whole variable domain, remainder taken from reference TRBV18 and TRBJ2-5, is NAGVMQNPRHLVRRRGQEARLRCSPMKGHSHVYWYRQLPEEGLKFMVYLQKENIIDESGMPKERFSAEFPKEGPSILRIQQVVRGDSAAYFCASSPSGGTETQYFGPGTRLLVL.

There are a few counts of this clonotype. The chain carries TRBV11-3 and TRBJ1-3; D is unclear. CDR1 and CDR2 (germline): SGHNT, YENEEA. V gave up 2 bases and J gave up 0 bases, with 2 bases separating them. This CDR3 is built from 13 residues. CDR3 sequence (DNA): TGTGCCAGCAGCTTATCCTCTGGAAACACCATATATTTT. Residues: CASSLSSGNTIYF.

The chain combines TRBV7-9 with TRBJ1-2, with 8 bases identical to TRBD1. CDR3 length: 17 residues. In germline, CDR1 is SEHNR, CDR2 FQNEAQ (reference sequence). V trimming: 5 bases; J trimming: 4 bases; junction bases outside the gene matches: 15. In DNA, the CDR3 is TGTGCCAGCAGCCCCCGGACAGGGTTCCAATCTCGCTATGGCTACACCTTC. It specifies CASSPRTGFQSRYGYTF.

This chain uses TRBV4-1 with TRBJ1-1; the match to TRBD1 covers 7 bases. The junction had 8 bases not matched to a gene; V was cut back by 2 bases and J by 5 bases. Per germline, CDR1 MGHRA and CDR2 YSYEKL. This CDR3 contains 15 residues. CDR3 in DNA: TGCGCCAGCAGCCAAAACCTAGGGGGCGGAACTGAAGCTTTCTTT. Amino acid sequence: CASSQNLGGGTEAFF.

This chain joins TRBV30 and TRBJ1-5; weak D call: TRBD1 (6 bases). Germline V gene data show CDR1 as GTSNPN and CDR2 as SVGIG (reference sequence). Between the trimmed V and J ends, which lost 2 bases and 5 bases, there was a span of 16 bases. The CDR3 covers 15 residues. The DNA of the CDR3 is TGTGCCTGGAGTCCGCCGACAGGAGGCGATCAGCCCCAGCATTTT. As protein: CAWSPPTGGDQPQHF.

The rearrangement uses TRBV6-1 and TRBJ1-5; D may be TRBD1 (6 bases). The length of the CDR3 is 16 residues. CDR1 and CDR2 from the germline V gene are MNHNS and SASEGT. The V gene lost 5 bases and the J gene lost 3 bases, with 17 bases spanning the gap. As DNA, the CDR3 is TGTGCCAGCAGTACCTCCGGGACATTGGCCAATCAGCCCCAGCATTTT. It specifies CASSTSGTLANQPQHF.

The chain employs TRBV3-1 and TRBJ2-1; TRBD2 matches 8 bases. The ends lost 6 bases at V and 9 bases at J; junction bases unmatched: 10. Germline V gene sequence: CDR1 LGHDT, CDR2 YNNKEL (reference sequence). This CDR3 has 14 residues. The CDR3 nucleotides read TGTGCCAGCAGACTGGGCGGGGCGGGAGGTGAGCAGTTCTTC. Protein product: CASRLGGAGGEQFF.

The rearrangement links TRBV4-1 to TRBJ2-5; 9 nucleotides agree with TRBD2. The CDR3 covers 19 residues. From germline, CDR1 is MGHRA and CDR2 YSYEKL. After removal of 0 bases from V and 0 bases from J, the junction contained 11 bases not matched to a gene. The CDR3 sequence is CASSQELGGAGGYQETQYF. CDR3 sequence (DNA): TGCGCCAGCAGCCAAGAGTTGGGTGGAGCGGGGGGCTACCAAGAGACCCAGTACTTC.

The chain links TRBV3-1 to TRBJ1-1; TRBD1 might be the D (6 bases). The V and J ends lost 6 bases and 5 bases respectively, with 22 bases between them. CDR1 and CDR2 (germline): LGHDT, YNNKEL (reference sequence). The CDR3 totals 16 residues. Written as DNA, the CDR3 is TGTGCCAGCAGTCCTCCCAGCGGGGGCGTTCAGACTGAAGCTTTCTTT. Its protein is CASSPPSGGVQTEAFF.

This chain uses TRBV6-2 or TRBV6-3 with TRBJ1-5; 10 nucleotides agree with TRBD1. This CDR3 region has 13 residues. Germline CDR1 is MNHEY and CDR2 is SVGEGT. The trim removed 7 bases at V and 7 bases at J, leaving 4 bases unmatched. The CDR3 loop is CASTRGQGQPQHF. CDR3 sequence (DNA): TGTGCCAGCACTAGGGGACAGGGGCAGCCCCAGCATTTT.

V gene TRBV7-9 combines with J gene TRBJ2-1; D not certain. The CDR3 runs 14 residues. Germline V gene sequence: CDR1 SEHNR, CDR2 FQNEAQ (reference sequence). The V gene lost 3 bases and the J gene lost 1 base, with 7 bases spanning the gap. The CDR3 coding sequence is TGTGCCAGCAGCTTTCAGGATTCCTACAATGAGCAGTTCTTC. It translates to CASSFQDSYNEQFF.

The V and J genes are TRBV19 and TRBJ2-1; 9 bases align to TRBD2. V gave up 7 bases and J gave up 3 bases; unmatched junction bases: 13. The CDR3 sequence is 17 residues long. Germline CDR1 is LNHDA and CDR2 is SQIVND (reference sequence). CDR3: CASNKLSGSPRYNEQFF. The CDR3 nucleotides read TGTGCCAGTAATAAACTTAGCGGGAGTCCCCGCTACAATGAGCAGTTCTTC.